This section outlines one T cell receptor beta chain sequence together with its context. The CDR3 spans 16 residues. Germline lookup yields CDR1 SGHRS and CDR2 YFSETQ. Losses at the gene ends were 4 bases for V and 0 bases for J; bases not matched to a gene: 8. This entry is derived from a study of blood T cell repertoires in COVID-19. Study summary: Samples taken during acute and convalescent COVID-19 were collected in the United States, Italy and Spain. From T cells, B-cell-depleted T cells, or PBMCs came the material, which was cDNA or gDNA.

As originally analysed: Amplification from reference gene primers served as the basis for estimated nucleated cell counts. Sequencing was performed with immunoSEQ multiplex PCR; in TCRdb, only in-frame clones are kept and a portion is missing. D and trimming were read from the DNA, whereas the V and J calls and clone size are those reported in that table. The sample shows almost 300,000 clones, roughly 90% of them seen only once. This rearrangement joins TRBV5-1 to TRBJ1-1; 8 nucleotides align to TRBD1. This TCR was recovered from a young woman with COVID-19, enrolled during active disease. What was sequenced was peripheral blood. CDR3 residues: CASSMTGVGMNTEAFF. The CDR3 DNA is TGCGCCAGCAGCATGACAGGGGTGGGGATGAACACTGAAGCTTTCTTT. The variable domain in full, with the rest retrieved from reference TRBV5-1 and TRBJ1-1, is KAGVTQTPRYLIKTRGQQVTLSCSPISGHRSVSWYQQTPGQGLQFLFEYFSETQRNKGNFPGRFSGRQFSNSRSEMNVSTLELGDSALYLCASSMTGVGMNTEAFFGQGTRLTVV.